Listed here are 29 T cell receptor beta chains from one sample, sequenced in a study of naive and memory T cell subsets. Reverse transcription of blood and skin TCR RNA was primed at alpha and beta constant regions. One entry per CDR3 protein results from TCRdb running MiXCR on the 5' RACE reads. The table lists more than 20,000 distinct CDR3 sequences, around 3.9% of them singletons. Whole-blood samples were about 2.5 ml of peripheral blood from healthy adult volunteers. These receptors all come from a male donor in good health.

This clonotype was counted at least ten times. This rearrangement joins TRBV5-6 to TRBJ1-2, with TRBD1 matching 8 bases. V shed 4 bases and J 8 bases; nucleotides not matched to a gene: 13. Germline CDR1 reads SGHDT; CDR2 reads YYEEEE. The CDR3 runs to 15 residues. This CDR3 is CASSLPVGQGSGYTF. In nucleotides, the CDR3 is TGTGCCAGCAGCCTTCCAGTAGGACAGGGCTCCGGCTACACCTTC.

The sample holds many counts of this clonotype. The chain links TRBV6-5 to TRBJ1-5; unclear D gene. CDR3 length: 15 amino acids. Germline CDR1 MNHEY, CDR2 SVGAGI. V was clipped by 6 bases and J by 4 bases, with 16 bases between them. In nucleotides, the CDR3 is TGTGCCAGCAGCCCGAGCGGGGTGGGGAATCAGCCCCAGCATTTT. The encoded protein is CASSPSGVGNQPQHF.

This clonotype was found many times. The CDR3 protein is CASSQDLPGRSYNEQFF. CDR3 sequence (DNA): TGCGCCAGCAGCCAAGATCTCCCGGGGCGTTCCTACAATGAGCAGTTCTTC. The gene calls are TRBV4-1 and TRBJ2-1; either TRBD1 or TRBD2 may supply D (5 bases each). With 0 bases removed from V and 1 base from J, the gap between germline ends came to 13 bases. Germline CDR1 and CDR2: MGHRA and YSYEKL. This CDR3 comprises 17 residues.

This clonotype was seen repeatedly, ten times or more. CDR3 amino acids: CASTVGTGDLYQETQYF. CDR3 nucleotide sequence: TGTGCCAGCACAGTTGGGACAGGGGACCTGTACCAAGAGACCCAGTACTTC. The V call is TRBV25-1, the J call TRBJ2-5; 10 nucleotides agree with TRBD1. Germline CDR1 reads MGHDK; CDR2 reads SYGVNS. With V trimmed by 7 bases and J by 0 bases, 11 bases remained unmatched. CDR3 size: 17 residues.

This clonotype was picked up many times. This chain joins TRBV6-5 and TRBJ1-5; tentatively, D is TRBD1 (5 bases). Germline CDR1 and CDR2: MNHEY and SVGAGI. V was cut by 5 bases and J by 4 bases, with 12 bases left in between. The CDR3 has 14 residues. The CDR3 nucleotides are TGTGCCAGCAGTCGGGCCCGGGGGAATCAGCCCCAGCATTTT. It translates to CASSRARGNQPQHF.

This clonotype came up many times. CDR3 bases: TGTGCCAGCAGCTTTGGGCAGCAAGAGACCCAGTACTTC. Translation: CASSFGQQETQYF. The J gene is TRBJ2-5, the V gene TRBV7-6; D is ambiguous. The germline V and J ends were trimmed by 3 bases and 2 bases, with 7 bases remaining between them. There are 13 residues in the CDR3. Germline CDR1 reads SGHVS; CDR2 reads FNYEAQ. The entire variable domain, with the rest obtained from reference TRBV7-6 and TRBJ2-5, is as follows: GAGVSQSPRYKVTKRGQDVALRCDPISGHVSLYWYRQALGQGPEFLTYFNYEAQQDKSGLPNDRFSAERPEGSISTLTIQRTEQRDSAMYRCASSFGQQETQYFGPGTRLLVL.

The CDR3 DNA reads TGTGCCACCAGTGAGACCGGGACGGGAGATCAGCCCCAGCATTTT. Translation: CATSETGTGDQPQHF. The chain recombines TRBV24-1 with TRBJ1-5, with D possibly matching TRBD1 (5 bases). V gave up 4 bases and J gave up 5 bases, with 14 bases separating them. This CDR3 has 15 residues. CDR1 KGHDR and CDR2 SFDVKD come from the germline V gene.

There are many counts of this clonotype. The J gene is TRBJ2-7, the V gene TRBV7-2, with TRBD2 matching 9 bases. Trimming cost V 2 bases and J 6 bases; bases outside gene matches: 20. Germline loops: CDR1 SGHTA, CDR2 FQGNSA. The CDR3 totals 19 residues. Written as DNA, the CDR3 is TGTGCCAGCAGCTTAAGGTTAGGCGGGGGGGCAGACCCTGGGACCGAGCAGTACTTC. It translates to CASSLRLGGGADPGTEQYF.

This clonotype has a count of ten or more. The chain recombines TRBV6-2 or TRBV6-3 with TRBJ2-1; D possibly corresponds to TRBD2 (7 bases). V was cut by 11 bases and J by 3 bases, with 20 bases left in between. Germline values: CDR1 MNHEY, CDR2 SVGEGT. The CDR3 totals 15 residues. The chain's CDR3 is CAAPPLGGGYNEQFF. The CDR3 DNA reads TGTGCCGCCCCGCCTTTAGGGGGGGGCTACAATGAGCAGTTCTTC.

This clonotype was seen at least ten times. The chain uses TRBV5-1 and TRBJ2-5, with no clear D. Trimming left V 0 bases short and J 2 bases short, with 8 bases between. Germline loops: CDR1 SGHRS, CDR2 YFSETQ. The CDR3 is 14 amino acids. CDR3 sequence (DNA): TGCGCCAGCAGCTTGGGCTCCAGTCAAGAGACCCAGTACTTC. Its translation is CASSLGSSQETQYF.

Many counts were recorded for this clonotype. This chain links TRBV6-2 or TRBV6-3 with TRBJ1-5; D is unresolved. Trimming stripped 0 bases from V and 6 bases from J, with 6 bases between. The CDR3 has 13 amino acids. Germline values: CDR1 MNHEY, CDR2 SVGEGT. In nucleotides, the CDR3 is TGTGCCAGCAGTTACTCGAGAGTTCAGCCCCAGCATTTT. This translates into CASSYSRVQPQHF.

This clonotype was counted many times. This sequence joins TRBV6-6 and TRBJ2-2, with D tentatively TRBD1 (5 bases). Germline lookup yields CDR1 MNHNY and CDR2 SVGAGI (reference sequence). The CDR3 loop spans 14 amino acids. V shed 7 bases and J shed 4 bases, with 13 bases lying between them. The CDR3 region is CASIGQGGTGELFF. CDR3 bases: TGTGCCAGCATAGGTCAGGGCGGCACCGGGGAGCTGTTTTTT.

This clonotype was recorded many times. Germline is not matched at one junction end, which may reflect a read error. This sequence joins TRBV10-3 and TRBJ1-1; perhaps TRBD1 as D (6 bases). Germline V CDR1 and CDR2: ENHRY, SYGVKD. This CDR3 contains 16 residues. CDR3 in amino acids: CAINEPGVRELSEAFF. Here the CDR3 DNA reads TGTGCCATCAATGAGCCAGGGGTTCGGGAGTTATCTGAAGCTTTCTTT.

This clonotype was recorded many times. The rearrangement uses TRBV3-1 and TRBJ1-1; TRBD1 is a possible D gene (5 bases). The germline V gene has CDR1 LGHDT and CDR2 YNNKEL (reference sequence). The CDR3 covers 15 residues. Trimming took 6 bases from V and 1 from J, leaving 15 bases between them. In nucleotides, the CDR3 is TGTGCCAGCAGATTGAGGGTCCAGGGGAACACTGAAGCTTTCTTT. It encodes CASRLRVQGNTEAFF.

The chain recombines TRBV12-5 with TRBJ2-5; 9 nucleotides agree with TRBD2. V gave up 6 bases and J gave up 3 bases; unmatched junction bases: 11. This CDR3 contains 16 residues. Germline V CDR1 and CDR2: LGHNT, FRNRAP. CDR3 amino acids: CASGLHGIAGEETQYF. The CDR3 DNA reads as TGTGCTAGTGGGCTCCATGGGATAGCGGGAGAAGAGACCCAGTACTTC. The full variable domain, completed using reference TRBV12-5 and TRBJ2-5, is DARVTQTPRHKVTEMGQEVTMRCQPILGHNTVFWYRQTMMQGLELLAYFRNRAPLDDSGMPKDRFSAEMPDATLATLKIQPSEPRDSAVYFCASGLHGIAGEETQYFGPGTRLLVL.

In this sample, this clonotype turned up many times. The chain joins TRBV6-7 to TRBJ1-1; D not certain. TRBV6-7 is assigned to the ORF class and has an uncertain function. This CDR3 has 14 residues. Trimming cost V 0 bases and J 1 base, with 6 bases left between them. This CDR3 is CASSYSVKNTEAFF. The CDR3 DNA reads as TGTGCCAGCAGTTACTCTGTCAAGAACACTGAAGCTTTCTTT.

The table lists this clonotype with many counts. The chain joins TRBV6-5 to TRBJ2-3; either TRBD1 or TRBD2 may fit D (6 bases each). V lost 5 bases and J lost 1, with 13 bases in between. The germline V gene encodes CDR1 MNHEY and CDR2 SVGAGI. The CDR3 runs 15 residues. The CDR3 region is CASSPGATGTDTQYF. In nucleotides, the CDR3 is TGTGCCAGCAGTCCGGGGGCGACCGGCACAGATACGCAGTATTTT.

In its sample, this clonotype was seen many times. The chain is built from TRBV12-3 or TRBV12-4 and TRBJ1-2; D not certain. With 4 bases removed from V and 4 bases from J, the gap between germline ends came to 10 bases. The CDR3 loop spans 13 amino acids. CDR3: CASSSRSGYGYTF. For the CDR3, the DNA is TGTGCCAGCAGTTCTCGCTCCGGCTATGGCTACACCTTC.

This clonotype was picked up many times. V is TRBV6-5 and J is TRBJ1-2; tentatively, D is TRBD1 (5 bases). CDR1 and CDR2 (germline): MNHEY, SVGAGI. The CDR3 loop spans 12 amino acids. Trimming shortened V by 6 bases and J by 7 bases, and 12 bases separated the two germline ends. The CDR3 is CASSPGHSGYTF. The CDR3 bases are TGTGCCAGCAGCCCCGGACATTCTGGCTACACCTTC.

This clonotype was counted ten times or more. For the CDR3, the DNA is TGTGCCAGCAGCCAGGGACTAGCCTCCTACAATGAGCAGTTCTTC. Protein: CASSQGLASYNEQFF. The chain uses TRBV14 and TRBJ2-1; the match to TRBD2 covers 9 bases. Germline V gene sequence: CDR1 SGHDN, CDR2 FVKESK. Unmatched junction bases numbered 0, after V lost 3 bases and J lost 0 bases. The CDR3 is made up of 15 amino acids. The variable domain in full, with the rest retrieved from reference TRBV14 and TRBJ2-1, is EAGVTQFPSHSVIEKGQTVTLRCDPISGHDNLYWYRRVMGKEIKFLLHFVKESKQDESGMPNNRFLAERTGGTYSTLKVQPAELEDSGVYFCASSQGLASYNEQFFGPGTRLTVL.

This clonotype has only a few counts. The rearrangement uses TRBV20-1 and TRBJ1-1; D is uncertain. This CDR3 has 12 amino acids. CDR1 and CDR2 from the germline V gene are DFQATT and SNEGSKA (reference sequence). V dropped 7 bases and J dropped 0 bases, with 9 bases sitting between them. The CDR3 sequence: CSVLRMNTEAFF. The CDR3 DNA follows: TGCAGTGTCCTGCGTATGAACACTGAAGCTTTCTTT.

This clonotype was detected many times. The V call is TRBV27, the J call TRBJ2-5, with D perhaps being TRBD1 or TRBD2 (5 bases each). V lost 5 bases to trimming and J lost 1 base, with 14 bases between them. The CDR3 consists of 15 residues. Germline-derived CDR1 and CDR2 are MNHEY and SMNVEV (reference sequence). The CDR3 coding sequence is TGTGCCAGCAGTACCGAGGGGCGGCCCCAAGAGACCCAGTACTTC. Its protein is CASSTEGRPQETQYF.

This clonotype was counted ten times or more. The genes are TRBV19 and TRBJ2-3, with TRBD1 matching over 11 bases. The CDR3 is made up of 15 amino acids. V shed 4 bases, J shed 4 bases, and the junction held 4 bases outside the gene matches. CDR1 and CDR2 from the germline V gene are LNHDA and SQIVND (reference sequence). This CDR3 reads CASSSRTGGSDTQYF. CDR3 DNA sequence: TGTGCCAGTAGTAGCCGGACAGGGGGCTCAGATACGCAGTATTTT.

This clonotype was seen many times. This sequence joins TRBV12-3 or TRBV12-4 and TRBJ1-2, with 7 bases matching TRBD1. The V gene end was trimmed by 6 bases and the J gene end by 7 bases; junction bases not matched to a gene: 8. This CDR3 is built from 13 residues. This CDR3 is CASRLQGSSGYTF. The CDR3 nucleotides read TGTGCCAGCAGGTTACAGGGGTCTTCTGGCTACACCTTC.

This clonotype has just a few counts. The DNA for the CDR3 is TGTGCCAGCAGCTGGAGACTAGCGGGGGGGGGGAATGAGCAGTTCTTC. Translating gives CASSWRLAGGGNEQFF. The V gene is TRBV5-4, the J gene TRBJ2-1; 14 bases map to TRBD2. The germline gives CDR1 SGHNT, CDR2 YYREEE (reference sequence). Losses at the gene ends were 3 bases for V and 7 bases for J; bases not matched to a gene: 6. The CDR3 has 16 amino acids.

This clonotype has a count of ten or more. V and J are TRBV6-2 or TRBV6-3 and TRBJ1-1; D is uncertain. From germline, CDR1 is MNHEY and CDR2 SVGEGT. Trimming took off 6 bases at V and 7 bases at J, with 9 bases between the two ends. This CDR3 region has 11 residues. This CDR3 is CASRKPLEAFF. The CDR3 DNA sequence: TGTGCCAGCAGGAAACCGCTTGAAGCTTTCTTT.

In its sample, this clonotype was seen many times. The chain links TRBV2 to TRBJ1-5; D ambiguous. The CDR3 is made up of 16 amino acids. Germline loops: CDR1 SNHLY, CDR2 FYNNEI. The V and J ends lost 3 bases and 2 bases respectively, with 14 bases between them. The CDR3 reads CASSEIGVVGNQPQHF. CDR3 in DNA: TGTGCCAGCAGTGAGATTGGTGTTGTGGGCAATCAGCCCCAGCATTTT.

There are a few counts of this clonotype. A much larger clone differs by one base, so this may be a read error. The chain carries TRBV6-2 or TRBV6-3 and TRBJ1-2, with D possibly being TRBD1 (5 bases). In germline, CDR1 is MNHEY, CDR2 SVGEGT. The V end lost 2 bases, the J end lost 12 bases, and 10 bases lay between the germline ends. This CDR3 is built from 11 residues. The CDR3 region is CASSYGWGDTF. The CDR3 DNA reads as TGTGCCAGCAGTTACGGATGGGGCGACACCTTC.

This clonotype has a count of ten or more. The chain joins TRBV29-1 to TRBJ2-3; 7 nucleotides align to TRBD1. The germline V gene encodes CDR1 SQVTM and CDR2 ANQGSEA. The CDR3 contains 12 residues. J gave up 4 bases and V 6 bases, and 4 bases lay outside the gene matches. The CDR3: CSVATGADTQYF. For the CDR3, the DNA is TGCAGCGTCGCCACAGGGGCAGATACGCAGTATTTT.